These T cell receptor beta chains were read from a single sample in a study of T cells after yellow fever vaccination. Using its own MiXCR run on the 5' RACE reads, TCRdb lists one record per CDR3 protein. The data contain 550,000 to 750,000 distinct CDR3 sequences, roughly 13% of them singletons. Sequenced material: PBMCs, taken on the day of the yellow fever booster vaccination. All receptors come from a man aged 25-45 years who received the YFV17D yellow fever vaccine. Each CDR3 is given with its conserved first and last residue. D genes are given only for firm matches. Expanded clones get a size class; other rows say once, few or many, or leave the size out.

CASNEAGQNTGELFF | TGTGCCAGCAATGAAGCGGGGCAGAACACCGGGGAGCTGTTTTTT | TRBJ2-2 | NA | TRBD2 | TRBV28
CASARDRGADTQYF | TGTGCCAGCGCGAGGGACAGGGGTGCAGATACGCAGTATTTT | TRBJ2-3 | medium-sized | TRBD1 | TRBV7-9
CASSLGGDEQYF | TGTGCCAGCAGCTTAGGAGGGGACGAGCAGTACTTC | TRBJ2-7 | many | NA | TRBV7-9
CAISESPTGNQPQHF | TGTGCCATCAGTGAGTCCCCAACGGGCAATCAGCCCCAGCATTTT | TRBJ1-5 | NA | NA | TRBV10-3
CASSLSAPGQGSGYTF | TGTGCCAGCAGCTTAAGTGCCCCGGGACAGGGCTCTGGCTACACCTTC | TRBJ1-2 | few | TRBD1 | TRBV7-6
CSALAGGGETQYF | TGCAGTGCCCTAGCGGGAGGGGGGGAGACCCAGTACTTC | TRBJ2-5 | few | TRBD2 | TRBV20-1
CASNLEAGNDGYTF | TGCGCCAGCAACTTGGAAGCAGGGAACGACGGCTACACCTTC | TRBJ1-2 | NA | NA | TRBV5-1
CASSPHRLAAPNEQFF | TGTGCCAGCAGCCCCCACCGGCTAGCGGCTCCCAATGAGCAGTTCTTC | TRBJ2-1 | NA | TRBD2 | TRBV27
CASSLLAIGEQYF | TGTGCCAGCAGTTTATTGGCCATCGGGGAGCAGTACTTC | TRBJ2-7 | NA | NA | TRBV28
CASSVDRVDGNEQFF | TGCGCCAGCAGCGTGGACAGGGTGGATGGCAATGAGCAGTTCTTC | TRBJ2-1 | few | TRBD1 | TRBV5-1
CASSLTGTDEKLFF | TGTGCCAGCAGCTTAACCGGGACAGATGAAAAACTGTTTTTT | TRBJ1-4 | NA | TRBD1 | TRBV5-6
CASSLSGAMNEQFF | TGTGCCAGCAGCTTGTCGGGAGCTATGAATGAGCAGTTCTTC | TRBJ2-1 | many | NA | TRBV5-4
CASTFGRAKNIQYF | TGTGCCAGCACATTCGGAAGAGCCAAAAACATTCAGTACTTC | TRBJ2-4 | few | NA | TRBV12-3/TRBV12-4
CASSLEFPRGFTEAFF | TGCGCCAGCAGCTTGGAATTCCCCAGAGGGTTCACTGAAGCTTTCTTT | TRBJ1-1 | many | NA | TRBV5-1
CATSAGLEGPWLDPQYF | TGTGCCACCAGTGCCGGGCTGGAGGGGCCCTGGCTAGATCCCCAGTACTTC | TRBJ2-5 | NA | NA | TRBV24-1
CASSNRVSSYNEQFF | TGCGCCAGCAGTAACAGGGTTAGCTCCTACAATGAGCAGTTCTTC | TRBJ2-1 | NA | NA | TRBV5-1
CASSQAVVAASYNEQFF | TGTGCCAGCAGCCAAGCCGTCGTAGCGGCCTCCTACAATGAGCAGTTCTTC | TRBJ2-1 | NA | NA | TRBV4-2
CASSVLAGLDRETQYF | TGTGCCAGCAGCGTACTCGCCGGACTAGACAGAGAGACCCAGTACTTC | TRBJ2-5 | few | TRBD2 | TRBV9
CASSTGLAGSGEFF | TGTGCCAGCAGCACAGGACTAGCGGGGAGCGGAGAGTTCTTC | TRBJ2-1 | NA | TRBD2 | TRBV11-2
CASSPGGRDEQYF | TGCGCCAGCAGTCCAGGAGGGCGGGACGAGCAGTACTTC | TRBJ2-7 | many | NA | TRBV5-1
CATSGTTVGETQYF | TGTGCCACCAGCGGGACCACGGTGGGTGAGACCCAGTACTTC | TRBJ2-5 | NA | NA | TRBV15
CSAYTSGATSSTDTQYF | TGCAGTGCTTACACTAGCGGGGCGACTTCTAGCACAGATACGCAGTATTTT | TRBJ2-3 | NA | TRBD2 | TRBV20-1
CASSLAGARGYEQYF | TGTGCCAGCAGCTTAGCGGGGGCGCGGGGCTACGAGCAGTACTTC | TRBJ2-7 | few | NA | TRBV7-3
CASSPGLALANTGELFF | TGTGCCAGCAGTCCGGGACTAGCCCTCGCGAACACCGGGGAGCTGTTTTTT | TRBJ2-2 | NA | TRBD2 | TRBV28
CSARRGGRITGELFF | TGCAGTGCTAGAAGGGGCGGGAGGATCACCGGGGAGCTGTTTTTT | TRBJ2-2 | few | TRBD2 | TRBV20-1
CASSWTRLAGRTDTQYF | TGTGCCAGCAGCTGGACTCGACTAGCGGGGAGGACTGATACGCAGTATTTT | TRBJ2-3 | few | TRBD2 | TRBV7-8
CASSARDGSYEQYF | TGTGCCAGCAGCGCCCGGGACGGTTCCTACGAGCAGTACTTC | TRBJ2-7 | many | NA | TRBV9
CASSLGGTNYNEQFF | TGTGCCAGCAGCTTAGGAGGGACGAATTACAATGAGCAGTTCTTC | TRBJ2-1 | few | NA | TRBV7-2
CASSLVHEVAGDFGELFF | TGTGCCAGCAGCTTAGTACATGAGGTAGCGGGAGATTTCGGGGAGCTGTTTTTT | TRBJ2-2 | few | TRBD2 | TRBV7-6
CASSLGVPTTTKNIQYF | TGTGCCAGCAGCTTAGGGGTTCCGACTACTACAAAAAACATTCAGTACTTC | TRBJ2-4 | NA | NA | TRBV7-9
CASSLRDRGPQGYNEQFF | TGTGCCAGCAGTCTCCGGGACAGGGGTCCTCAGGGGTACAATGAGCAGTTCTTC | TRBJ2-1 | NA | TRBD1 | TRBV27
CSARDRQGRGEKLFF | TGCAGTGCTAGAGATCGACAGGGTCGAGGTGAAAAACTGTTTTTT | TRBJ1-4 | few | TRBD1 | TRBV20-1
CASSLAEGVYEQYF | TGCGCCAGCAGCTTGGCCGAGGGAGTGTACGAGCAGTACTTC | TRBJ2-7 | NA | NA | TRBV5-1
CASSLEDAGLNEQFF | TGCGCCAGCAGCTTGGAAGACGCCGGCCTCAATGAGCAGTTCTTC | TRBJ2-1 | few | NA | TRBV5-1
CSARTGATYEQYF | TGCAGTGCCCGGACAGGGGCTACCTACGAGCAGTACTTC | TRBJ2-7 | NA | TRBD1 | TRBV20-1
CASSLPLWYQETQYF | TGTGCCAGCAGCCTTCCACTCTGGTACCAAGAGACCCAGTACTTC | TRBJ2-5 | NA | NA | TRBV3-1
CASSLAPKNSPLHF | TGTGCCAGCAGCTTAGCCCCTAAGAATTCACCCCTCCACTTT | TRBJ1-6 | NA | NA | TRBV7-3
CASSLKTSGITGELFF | TGTGCCAGCAGTCTAAAGACTAGCGGGATTACCGGGGAGCTGTTTTTT | TRBJ2-2 | NA | TRBD2 | TRBV27
CASSWISPGTDTQYF | TGTGCCAGCAGCTGGATCTCACCTGGCACAGATACGCAGTATTTT | TRBJ2-3 | many | NA | TRBV7-6
CASSSGLAESNEQFF | TGTGCCAGCAGCTCGGGACTAGCAGAATCCAATGAGCAGTTCTTC | TRBJ2-1 | NA | TRBD2 | TRBV7-9
CSVERGDEKLFF | TGCAGCGTTGAACGAGGGGATGAAAAACTGTTTTTT | TRBJ1-4 | few | NA | TRBV29-1